Included here is one T cell receptor beta chain sequence, with context. This sample is part of a study of blood T cell repertoires in COVID-19. Overall study: There were acute and convalescent COVID-19 samples, and they came from the United States, Italy and Spain. T cells, B-cell-depleted T cells, or PBMCs provided the cDNA or gDNA that served as material.

Authors' methods: Quantification of nucleated cells was approximated via reference gene primer amplification. The repertoire was sequenced with immunoSEQ multiplex PCR; TCRdb's copy has only in-frame clones and lacks some. Clonal size and the V and J genes are those of that table, whereas D and trimming came from the DNA. The table includes roughly 80,000 clones, about 88% detected once. The receptor was isolated from a human donor in a cohort sampled during active COVID-19. The sample was peripheral blood.

CDR3 region: CASSLDAGRNTEAFF. In DNA form, the CDR3 reads TGTGCCAGCAGCTTAGATGCAGGGCGGAACACTGAAGCTTTCTTT. The genes are TRBV7-6 and TRBJ1-1; a possible D gene is TRBD1 (5 bases). The CDR3 runs 15 residues. Germline V lookup: CDR1 SGHVS, CDR2 FNYEAQ. The V end was cut by 1 base, the J end by 1 base, with 10 bases between.